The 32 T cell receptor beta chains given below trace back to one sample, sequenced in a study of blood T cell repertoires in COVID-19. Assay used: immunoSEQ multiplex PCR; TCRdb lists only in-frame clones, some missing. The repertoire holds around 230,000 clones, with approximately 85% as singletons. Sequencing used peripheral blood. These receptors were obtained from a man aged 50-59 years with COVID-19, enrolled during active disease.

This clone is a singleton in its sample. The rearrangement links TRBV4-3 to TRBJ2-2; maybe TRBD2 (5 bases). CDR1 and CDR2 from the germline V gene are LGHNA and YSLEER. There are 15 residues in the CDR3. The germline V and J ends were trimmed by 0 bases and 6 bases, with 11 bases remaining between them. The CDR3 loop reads CASSQELTGSGELFF. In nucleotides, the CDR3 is TGCGCCAGCAGCCAAGAGTTAACGGGGTCCGGGGAGCTGTTTTTT.

DNA of the CDR3: TGTGCCAGCAGCATTAGACGGGATGTTAACGGGGAGCTGTTTTTT. It codes for CASSIRRDVNGELFF. V and J are TRBV7-9 and TRBJ2-2; maybe TRBD2 (5 bases). Trimming cost V 5 bases and J 7 bases, with 17 bases left between them. The CDR3 runs to 15 residues. In germline, CDR1 is SEHNR, CDR2 FQNEAQ (reference sequence).

CDR3 bases: TGTGCCAGCAACGGCGGGGGGTCGGCGGGCACTGAAGCTTTCTTT. Its translation: CASNGGGSAGTEAFF. This rearrangement joins TRBV2 to TRBJ1-1; perhaps TRBD1 as D (5 bases). In germline, CDR1 is SNHLY, CDR2 FYNNEI. V gave up 7 bases and J gave up 4 bases, with 19 bases separating them. The CDR3 extends over 15 amino acids.

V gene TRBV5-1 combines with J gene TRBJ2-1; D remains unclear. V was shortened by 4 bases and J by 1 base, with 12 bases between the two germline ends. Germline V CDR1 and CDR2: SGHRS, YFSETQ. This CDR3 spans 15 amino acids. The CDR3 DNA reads TGCGCCAGCAGCGATGACCCCGGGTCCTACAATGAGCAGTTCTTC. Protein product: CASSDDPGSYNEQFF.

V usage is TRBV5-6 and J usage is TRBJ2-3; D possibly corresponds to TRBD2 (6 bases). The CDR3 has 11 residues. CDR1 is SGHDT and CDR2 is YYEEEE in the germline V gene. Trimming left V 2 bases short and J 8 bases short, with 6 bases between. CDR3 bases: TGTGCCAGCAGCTTAGCGGGTACGCAGTATTTT. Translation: CASSLAGTQYF.

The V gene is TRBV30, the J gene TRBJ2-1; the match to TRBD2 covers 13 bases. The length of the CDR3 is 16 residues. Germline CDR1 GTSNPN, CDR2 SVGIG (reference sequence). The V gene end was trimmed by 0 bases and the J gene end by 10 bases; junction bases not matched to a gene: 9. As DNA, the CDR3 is TGTGCCTGGAGTGTACTAACTAGCGGGGGGGCGGGGGAGCAGTTCTTC. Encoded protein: CAWSVLTSGGAGEQFF.

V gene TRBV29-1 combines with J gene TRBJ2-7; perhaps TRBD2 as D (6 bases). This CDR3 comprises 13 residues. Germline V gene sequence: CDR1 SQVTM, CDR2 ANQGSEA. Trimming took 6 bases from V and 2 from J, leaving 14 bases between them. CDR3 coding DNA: TGCAGCGTGGGGGGTCGGGGAACCTACGAGCAGTACTTC. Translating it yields CSVGGRGTYEQYF.

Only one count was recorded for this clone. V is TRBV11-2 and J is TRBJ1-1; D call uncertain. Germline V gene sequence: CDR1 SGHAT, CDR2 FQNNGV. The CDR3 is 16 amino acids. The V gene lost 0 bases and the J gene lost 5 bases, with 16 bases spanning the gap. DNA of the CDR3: TGTGCCAGCAGCTTAGATTCTGTGGGCGCACGGACTGAAGCTTTCTTT. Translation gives CASSLDSVGARTEAFF.

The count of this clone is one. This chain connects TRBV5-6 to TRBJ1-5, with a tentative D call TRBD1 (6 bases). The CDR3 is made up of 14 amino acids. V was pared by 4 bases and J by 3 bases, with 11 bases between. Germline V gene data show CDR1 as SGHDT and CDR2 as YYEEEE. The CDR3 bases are TGTGCCAGCAGCCCGGGACAACACAATCAGCCCCAGCATTTT. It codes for CASSPGQHNQPQHF. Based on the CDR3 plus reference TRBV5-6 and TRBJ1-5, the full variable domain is DAGVTQSPTHLIKTRGQQVTLRCSPKSGHDTVSWYQQALGQGPQFIFQYYEEEERQRGNFPDRFSGHQFPNYSSELNVNALLLGDSALYLCASSPGQHNQPQHFGDGTRLSIL.

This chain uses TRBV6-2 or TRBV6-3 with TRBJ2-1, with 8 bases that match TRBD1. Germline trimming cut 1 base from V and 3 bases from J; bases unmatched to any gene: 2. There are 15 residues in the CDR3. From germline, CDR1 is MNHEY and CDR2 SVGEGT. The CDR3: CASSYYRGNYNEQFF. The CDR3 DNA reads TGTGCCAGCAGTTACTACAGGGGGAACTACAATGAGCAGTTCTTC.

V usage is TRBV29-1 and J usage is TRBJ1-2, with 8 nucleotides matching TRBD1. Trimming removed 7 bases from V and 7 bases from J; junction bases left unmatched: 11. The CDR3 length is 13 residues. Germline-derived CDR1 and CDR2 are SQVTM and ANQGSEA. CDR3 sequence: CSDLLGQGSGYTF. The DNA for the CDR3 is TGCAGCGACCTCCTTGGACAGGGATCTGGCTACACCTTC.

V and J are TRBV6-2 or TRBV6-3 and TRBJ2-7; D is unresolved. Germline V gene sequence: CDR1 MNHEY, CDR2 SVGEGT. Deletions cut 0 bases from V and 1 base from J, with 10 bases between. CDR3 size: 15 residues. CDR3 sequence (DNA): TGTGCCAGCAGTTACTCCTTCAGGCATTCCTACGAGCAGTACTTC. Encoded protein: CASSYSFRHSYEQYF.

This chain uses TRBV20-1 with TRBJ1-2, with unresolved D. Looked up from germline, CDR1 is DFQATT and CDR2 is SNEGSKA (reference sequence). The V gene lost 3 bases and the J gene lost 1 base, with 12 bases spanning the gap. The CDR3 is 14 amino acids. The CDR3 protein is CSASSGRGNYGYTF. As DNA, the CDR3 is TGCAGTGCTAGTAGCGGGAGAGGTAACTATGGCTACACCTTC.

The CDR3 DNA reads as TGTGCCAGCAGCTTTGCAGAAACCGGGGAGCTGTTTTTT. Its translation: CASSFAETGELFF. The chain combines TRBV11-3 with TRBJ2-2; no firm D call. The V and J ends lost 3 bases and 5 bases respectively, with 7 bases between them. Germline V gene lookup returns CDR1 SGHNT and CDR2 YENEEA. The CDR3 has 13 amino acids.

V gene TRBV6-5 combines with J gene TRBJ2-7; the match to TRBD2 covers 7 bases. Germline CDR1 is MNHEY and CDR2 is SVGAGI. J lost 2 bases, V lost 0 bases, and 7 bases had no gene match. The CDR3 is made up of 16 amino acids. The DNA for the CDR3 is TGTGCCAGCAGTTACTCGTTGGGACTACAGCCCTACGAGCAGTACTTC. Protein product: CASSYSLGLQPYEQYF.

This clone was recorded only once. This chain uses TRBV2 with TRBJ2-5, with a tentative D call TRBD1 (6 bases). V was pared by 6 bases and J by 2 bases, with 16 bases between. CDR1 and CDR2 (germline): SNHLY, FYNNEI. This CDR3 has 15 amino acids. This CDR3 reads CASSNREGRQETQYF. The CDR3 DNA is TGTGCCAGCAGCAACAGGGAAGGAAGGCAAGAGACCCAGTACTTC.

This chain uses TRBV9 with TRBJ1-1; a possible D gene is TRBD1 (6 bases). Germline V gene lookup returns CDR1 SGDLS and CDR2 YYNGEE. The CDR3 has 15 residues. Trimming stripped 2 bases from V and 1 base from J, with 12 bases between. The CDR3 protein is CASSVQGHGNTEAFF. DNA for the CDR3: TGTGCCAGCAGCGTTCAGGGACACGGGAACACTGAAGCTTTCTTT.

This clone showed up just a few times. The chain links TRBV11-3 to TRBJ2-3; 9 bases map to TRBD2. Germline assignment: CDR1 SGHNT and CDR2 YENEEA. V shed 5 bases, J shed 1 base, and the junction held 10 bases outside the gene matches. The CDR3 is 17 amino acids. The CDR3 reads CASSPSASGVGTDTQYF. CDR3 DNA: TGTGCCAGCAGCCCCAGTGCTAGCGGGGTGGGCACAGATACGCAGTATTTT.

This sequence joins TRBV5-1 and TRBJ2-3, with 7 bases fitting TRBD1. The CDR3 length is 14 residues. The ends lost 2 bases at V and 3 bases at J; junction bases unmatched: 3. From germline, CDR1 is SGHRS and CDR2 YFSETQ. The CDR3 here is CASSLTGATDTQYF. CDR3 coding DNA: TGCGCCAGCAGCTTAACAGGGGCGACAGATACGCAGTATTTT.

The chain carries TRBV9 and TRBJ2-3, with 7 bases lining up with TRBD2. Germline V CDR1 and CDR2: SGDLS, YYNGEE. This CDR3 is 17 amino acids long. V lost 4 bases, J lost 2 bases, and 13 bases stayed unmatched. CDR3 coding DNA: TGTGCCAGCAGCTCCCGGGACTACCACGACGCCACAGATACGCAGTATTTT. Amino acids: CASSSRDYHDATDTQYF.

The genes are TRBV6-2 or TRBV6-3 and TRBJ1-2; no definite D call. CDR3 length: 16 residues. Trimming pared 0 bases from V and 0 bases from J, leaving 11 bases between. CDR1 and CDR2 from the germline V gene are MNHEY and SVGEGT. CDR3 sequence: CASSYSAIGANYGYTF. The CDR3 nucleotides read TGTGCCAGCAGTTACTCGGCAATCGGGGCTAACTATGGCTACACCTTC.

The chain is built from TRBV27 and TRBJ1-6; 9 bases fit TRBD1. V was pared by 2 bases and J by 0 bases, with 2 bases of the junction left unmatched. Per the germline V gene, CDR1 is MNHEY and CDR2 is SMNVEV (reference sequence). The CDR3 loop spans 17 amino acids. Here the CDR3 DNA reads TGTGCCAGCAGTTTAACAGGGGGCGGCTCCTATAATTCACCCCTCCACTTT. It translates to CASSLTGGGSYNSPLHF.

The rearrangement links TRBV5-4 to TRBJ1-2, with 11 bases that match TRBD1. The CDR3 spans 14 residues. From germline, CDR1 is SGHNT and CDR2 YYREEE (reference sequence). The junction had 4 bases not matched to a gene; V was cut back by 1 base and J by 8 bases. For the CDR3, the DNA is TGTGCCAGCAGCTTGAAAGGGACAGGGGGAGGCTACACCTTC. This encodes CASSLKGTGGGYTF.

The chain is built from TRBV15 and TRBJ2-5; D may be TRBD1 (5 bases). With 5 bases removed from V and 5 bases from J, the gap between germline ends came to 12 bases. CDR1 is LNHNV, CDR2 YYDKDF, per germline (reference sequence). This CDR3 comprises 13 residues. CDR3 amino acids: CATSPGQWETQYF. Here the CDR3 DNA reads TGTGCCACCAGCCCCGGACAATGGGAGACCCAGTACTTC. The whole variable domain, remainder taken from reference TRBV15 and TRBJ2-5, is DAMVIQNPRYQVTQFGKPVTLSCSQTLNHNVMYWYQQKSSQAPKLLFHYYDKDFNNEADTPDNFQSRRPNTSFCFLDIRSPGLGDTAMYLCATSPGQWETQYFGPGTRLLVL.

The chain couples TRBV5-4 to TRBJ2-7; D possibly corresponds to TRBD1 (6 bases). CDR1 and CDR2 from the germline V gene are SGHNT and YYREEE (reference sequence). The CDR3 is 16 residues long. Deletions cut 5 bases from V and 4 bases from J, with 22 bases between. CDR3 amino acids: CASSILGRQALYEQYF. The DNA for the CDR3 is TGTGCCAGCAGTATCCTGGGACGACAGGCTCTTTACGAGCAGTACTTC.

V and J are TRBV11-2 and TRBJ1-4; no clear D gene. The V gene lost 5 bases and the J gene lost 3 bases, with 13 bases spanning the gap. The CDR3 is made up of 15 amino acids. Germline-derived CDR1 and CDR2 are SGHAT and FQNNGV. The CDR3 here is CASSVTSLSNEKLFF. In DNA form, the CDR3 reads TGTGCCAGCAGCGTGACAAGTCTTTCTAATGAAAAACTGTTTTTT. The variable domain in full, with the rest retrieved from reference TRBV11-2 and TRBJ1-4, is EAGVAQSPRYKIIEKRQSVAFWCNPISGHATLYWYQQILGQGPKLLIQFQNNGVVDDSQLPKDRFSAERLKGVDSTLKIQPAKLEDSAVYLCASSVTSLSNEKLFFGSGTQLSVL.

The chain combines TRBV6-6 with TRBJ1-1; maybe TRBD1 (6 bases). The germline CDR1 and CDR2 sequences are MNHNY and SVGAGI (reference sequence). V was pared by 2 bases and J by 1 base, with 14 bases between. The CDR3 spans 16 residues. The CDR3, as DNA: TGTGCCAGCAGTTACCCGAAGGGACAAGAGAACACTGAAGCTTTCTTT. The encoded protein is CASSYPKGQENTEAFF.

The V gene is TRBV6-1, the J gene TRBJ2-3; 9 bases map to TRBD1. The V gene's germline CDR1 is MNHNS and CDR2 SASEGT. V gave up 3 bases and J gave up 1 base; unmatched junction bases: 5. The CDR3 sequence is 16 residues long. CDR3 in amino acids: CASSDKQGAGTDTQYF. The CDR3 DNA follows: TGTGCCAGCAGTGACAAACAGGGGGCAGGCACAGATACGCAGTATTTT.

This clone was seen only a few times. The CDR3 DNA is TGTGCCACCAGTGATTCGACGGGAGTAATCTCCTACAATGAGCAGTTCTTC. Translation: CATSDSTGVISYNEQFF. The chain recombines TRBV24-1 with TRBJ2-1; maybe TRBD2 (6 bases). Deletions cut 2 bases from V and 0 bases from J, with 13 bases between. Germline V gene lookup returns CDR1 KGHDR and CDR2 SFDVKD. The length of the CDR3 is 17 residues.

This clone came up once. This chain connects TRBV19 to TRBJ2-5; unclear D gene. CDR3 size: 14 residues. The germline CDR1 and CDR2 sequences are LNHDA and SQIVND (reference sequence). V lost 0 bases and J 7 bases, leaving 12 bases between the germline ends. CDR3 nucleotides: TGTGCCAGTAGTATAGAAGGTGGCAGGCGGACCCAGTACTTC. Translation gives CASSIEGGRRTQYF.

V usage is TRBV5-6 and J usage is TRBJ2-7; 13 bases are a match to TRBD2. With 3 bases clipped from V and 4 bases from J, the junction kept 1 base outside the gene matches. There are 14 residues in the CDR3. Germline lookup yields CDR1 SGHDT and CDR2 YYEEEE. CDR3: CASSWTSGGYEQYF. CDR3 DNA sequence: TGTGCCAGCAGCTGGACTAGCGGGGGTTACGAGCAGTACTTC.

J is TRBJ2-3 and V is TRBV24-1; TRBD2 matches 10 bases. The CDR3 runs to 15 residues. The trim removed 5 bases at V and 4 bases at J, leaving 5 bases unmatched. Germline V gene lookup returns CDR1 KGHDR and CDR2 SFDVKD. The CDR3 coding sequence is TGTGCCACCAGTGGTCTAGCGGGGGAGGCAGATACGCAGTATTTT. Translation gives CATSGLAGEADTQYF.